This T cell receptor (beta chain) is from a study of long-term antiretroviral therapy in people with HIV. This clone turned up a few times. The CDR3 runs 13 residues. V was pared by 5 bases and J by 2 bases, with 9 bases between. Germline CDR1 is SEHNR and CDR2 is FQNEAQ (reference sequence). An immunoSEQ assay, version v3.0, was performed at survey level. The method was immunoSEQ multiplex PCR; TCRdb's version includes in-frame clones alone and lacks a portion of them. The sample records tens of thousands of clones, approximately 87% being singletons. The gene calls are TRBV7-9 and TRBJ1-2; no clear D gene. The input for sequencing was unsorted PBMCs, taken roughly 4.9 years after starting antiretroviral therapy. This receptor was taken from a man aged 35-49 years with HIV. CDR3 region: CASSLPDNYGYTF. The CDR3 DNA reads TGTGCCAGCAGCCTTCCGGACAACTATGGCTACACCTTC. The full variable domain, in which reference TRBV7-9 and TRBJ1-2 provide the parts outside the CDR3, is DTGVSQNPRHKITKRGQNVTFRCDPISEHNRLYWYRQTLGQGPEFLTYFQNEAQLEKSRLLSDRFSAERPKGSFSTLEIQRTEQGDSAMYLCASSLPDNYGYTFGSGTRLTVV.